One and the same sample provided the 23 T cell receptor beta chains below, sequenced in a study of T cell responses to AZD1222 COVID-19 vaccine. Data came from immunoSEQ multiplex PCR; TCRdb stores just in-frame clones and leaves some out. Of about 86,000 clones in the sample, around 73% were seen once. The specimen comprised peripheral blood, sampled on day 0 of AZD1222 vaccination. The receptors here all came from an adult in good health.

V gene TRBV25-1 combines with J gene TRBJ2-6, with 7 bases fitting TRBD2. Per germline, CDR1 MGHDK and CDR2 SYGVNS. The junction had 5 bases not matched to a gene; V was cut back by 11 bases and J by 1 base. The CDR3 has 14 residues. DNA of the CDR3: TGTGCCTCCGGGGAGGGGTCTGGGGCCAACGTCCTGACTTTC. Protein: CASGEGSGANVLTF.

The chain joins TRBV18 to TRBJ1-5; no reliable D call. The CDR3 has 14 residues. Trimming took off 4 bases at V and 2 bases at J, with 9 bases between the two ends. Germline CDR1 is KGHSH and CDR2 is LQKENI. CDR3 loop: CASSLRRGNQPQHF. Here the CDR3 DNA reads TGTGCCAGCTCACTCCGACGAGGCAATCAGCCCCAGCATTTT.

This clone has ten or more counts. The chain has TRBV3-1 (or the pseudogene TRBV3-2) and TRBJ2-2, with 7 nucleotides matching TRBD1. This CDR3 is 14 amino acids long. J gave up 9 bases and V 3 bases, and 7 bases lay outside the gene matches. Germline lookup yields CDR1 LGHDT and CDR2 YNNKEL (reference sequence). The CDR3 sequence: CASSHSDRDRELFF. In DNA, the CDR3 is TGTGCCAGCAGCCACAGCGACAGGGACCGGGAGCTGTTTTTT.

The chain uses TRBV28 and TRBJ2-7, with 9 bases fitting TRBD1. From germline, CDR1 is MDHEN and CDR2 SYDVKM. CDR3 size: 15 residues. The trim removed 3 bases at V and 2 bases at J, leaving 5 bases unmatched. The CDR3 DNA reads TGTGCCAGCAGTTTGGGGACAGGGCCTCCCTACGAGCAGTACTTC. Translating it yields CASSLGTGPPYEQYF.

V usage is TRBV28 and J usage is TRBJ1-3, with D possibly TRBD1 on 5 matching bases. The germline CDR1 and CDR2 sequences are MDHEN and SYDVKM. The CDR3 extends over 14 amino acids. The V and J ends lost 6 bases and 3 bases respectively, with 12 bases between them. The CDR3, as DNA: TGTGCCAGCAGGAACGGGGGAGGTGGAAACACCATATATTTT. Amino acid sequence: CASRNGGGGNTIYF.

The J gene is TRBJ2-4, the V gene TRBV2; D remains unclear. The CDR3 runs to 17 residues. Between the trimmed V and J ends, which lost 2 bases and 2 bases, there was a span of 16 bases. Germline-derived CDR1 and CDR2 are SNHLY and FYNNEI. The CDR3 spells CASSELVYSLTKNIQYF. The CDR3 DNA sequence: TGTGCCAGCAGTGAACTGGTGTATTCCTTAACCAAAAACATTCAGTACTTC. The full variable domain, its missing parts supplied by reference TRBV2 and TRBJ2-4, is EPEVTQTPSHQVTQMGQEVILRCVPISNHLYFYWYRQILGQKVEFLVSFYNNEISEKSEIFDDQFSVERPDGSNFTLKIRSTKLEDSAMYFCASSELVYSLTKNIQYFGAGTRLSVL.

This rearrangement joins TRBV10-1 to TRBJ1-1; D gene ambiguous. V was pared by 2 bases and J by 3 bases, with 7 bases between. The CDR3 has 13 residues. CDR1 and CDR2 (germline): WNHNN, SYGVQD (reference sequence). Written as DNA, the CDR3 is TGCGCCAGCAGTGAGGGGGAGTACACTGAAGCTTTCTTT. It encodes CASSEGEYTEAFF.

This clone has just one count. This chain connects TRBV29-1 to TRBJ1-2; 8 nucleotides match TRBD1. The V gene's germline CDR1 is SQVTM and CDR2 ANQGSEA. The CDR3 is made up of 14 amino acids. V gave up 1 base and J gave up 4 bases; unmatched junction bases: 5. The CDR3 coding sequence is TGCAGCGTTGAAGGGACAGGGAAGGGCTATGGCTACACCTTC. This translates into CSVEGTGKGYGYTF.

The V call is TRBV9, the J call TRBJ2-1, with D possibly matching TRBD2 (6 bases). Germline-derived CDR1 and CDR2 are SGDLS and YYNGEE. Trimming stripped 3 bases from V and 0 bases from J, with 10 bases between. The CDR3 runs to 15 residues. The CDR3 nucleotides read TGTGCCAGCAGCGCTAGCGCGAGCTCCTACAATGAGCAGTTCTTC. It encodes CASSASASSYNEQFF.

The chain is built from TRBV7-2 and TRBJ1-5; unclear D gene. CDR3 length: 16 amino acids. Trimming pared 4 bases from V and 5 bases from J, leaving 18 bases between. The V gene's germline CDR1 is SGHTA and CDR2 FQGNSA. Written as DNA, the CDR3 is TGTGCCAGCAGCTACTTTGGGATATCCGATGATCAGCCCCAGCATTTT. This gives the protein CASSYFGISDDQPQHF.

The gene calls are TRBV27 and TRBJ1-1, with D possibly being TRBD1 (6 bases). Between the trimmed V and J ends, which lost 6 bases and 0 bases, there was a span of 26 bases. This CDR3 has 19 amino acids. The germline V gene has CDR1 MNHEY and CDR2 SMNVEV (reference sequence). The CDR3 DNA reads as TGTGCCAGCAGACCCTTTGCTCGGGACACTTATTGGCTGAACACTGAAGCTTTCTTT. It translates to CASRPFARDTYWLNTEAFF.

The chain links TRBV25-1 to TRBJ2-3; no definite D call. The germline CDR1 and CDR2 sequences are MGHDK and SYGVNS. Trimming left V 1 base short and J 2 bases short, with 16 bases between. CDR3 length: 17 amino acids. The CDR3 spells CASSELLGRANTDTQYF. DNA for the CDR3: TGTGCCAGCAGTGAATTGTTGGGTCGGGCAAACACAGATACGCAGTATTTT.

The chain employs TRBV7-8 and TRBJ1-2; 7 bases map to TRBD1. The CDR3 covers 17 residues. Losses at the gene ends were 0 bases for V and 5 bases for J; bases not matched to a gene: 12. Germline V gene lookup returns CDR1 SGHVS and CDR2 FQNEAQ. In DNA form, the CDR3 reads TGTGCCAGCAGCTTAGCGCTAGGTACAGGGGCGATATATGGCTACACCTTC. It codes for CASSLALGTGAIYGYTF.

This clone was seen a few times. The CDR3 loop is CASSLDGLFGYTF. CDR3 bases: TGTGCCAGCAGCTTGGATGGTTTATTTGGCTACACCTTC. The genes are TRBV5-4 and TRBJ1-2; D remains ambiguous. Germline values: CDR1 SGHNT, CDR2 YYREEE (reference sequence). Deletions cut 0 bases from V and 7 bases from J, with 10 bases between. The CDR3 runs to 13 residues.

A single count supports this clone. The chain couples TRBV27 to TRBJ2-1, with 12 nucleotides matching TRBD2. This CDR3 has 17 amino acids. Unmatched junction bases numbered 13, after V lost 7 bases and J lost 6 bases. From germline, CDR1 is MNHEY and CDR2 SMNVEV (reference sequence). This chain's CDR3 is CASTNWTSGNRINEQFF. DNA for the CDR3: TGTGCCAGCACCAATTGGACTAGCGGGAATCGGATCAATGAGCAGTTCTTC.

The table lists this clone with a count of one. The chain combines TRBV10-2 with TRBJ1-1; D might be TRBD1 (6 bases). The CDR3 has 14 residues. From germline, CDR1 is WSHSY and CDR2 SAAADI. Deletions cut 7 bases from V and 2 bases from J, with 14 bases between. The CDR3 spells CASTVQGGNTEAFF. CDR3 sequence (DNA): TGCGCCAGCACCGTACAGGGCGGTAACACTGAAGCTTTCTTT.

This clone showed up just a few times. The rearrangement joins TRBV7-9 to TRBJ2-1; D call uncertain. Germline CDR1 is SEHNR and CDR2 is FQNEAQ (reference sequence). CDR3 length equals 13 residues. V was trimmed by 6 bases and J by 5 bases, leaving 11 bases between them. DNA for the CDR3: TGTGCCAGCAGGCTGAGTAGGAACAATGAGCAGTTCTTC. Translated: CASRLSRNNEQFF.

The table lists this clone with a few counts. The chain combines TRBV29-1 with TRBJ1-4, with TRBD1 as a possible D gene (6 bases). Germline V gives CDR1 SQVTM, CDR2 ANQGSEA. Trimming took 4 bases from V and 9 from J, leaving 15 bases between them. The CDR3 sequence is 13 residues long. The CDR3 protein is CSVAKQGTKKLFF. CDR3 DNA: TGCAGCGTTGCCAAACAGGGTACGAAAAAACTGTTTTTT.

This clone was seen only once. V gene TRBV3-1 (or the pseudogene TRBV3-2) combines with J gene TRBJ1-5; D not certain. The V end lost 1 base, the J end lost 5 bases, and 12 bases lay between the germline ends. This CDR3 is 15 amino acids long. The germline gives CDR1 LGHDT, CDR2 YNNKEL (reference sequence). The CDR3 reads CASSQGGNADQPQHF. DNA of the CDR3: TGTGCCAGCAGCCAAGGGGGAAACGCAGATCAGCCCCAGCATTTT.

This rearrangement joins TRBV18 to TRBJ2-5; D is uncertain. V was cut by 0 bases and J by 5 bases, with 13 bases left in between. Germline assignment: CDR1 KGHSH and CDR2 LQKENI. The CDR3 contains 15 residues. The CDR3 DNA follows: TGTGCCAGCTCACCACCGATGGTCGCTGGGGAGACCCAGTACTTC. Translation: CASSPPMVAGETQYF. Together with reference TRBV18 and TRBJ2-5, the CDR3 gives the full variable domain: NAGVMQNPRHLVRRRGQEARLRCSPMKGHSHVYWYRQLPEEGLKFMVYLQKENIIDESGMPKERFSAEFPKEGPSILRIQQVVRGDSAAYFCASSPPMVAGETQYFGPGTRLLVL.

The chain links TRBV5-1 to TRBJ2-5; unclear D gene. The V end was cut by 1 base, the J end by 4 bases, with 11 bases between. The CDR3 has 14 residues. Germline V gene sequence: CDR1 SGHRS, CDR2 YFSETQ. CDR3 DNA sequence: TGCGCCAGCAGCTTGAGCGACGTCGGAGAGACCCAGTACTTC. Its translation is CASSLSDVGETQYF. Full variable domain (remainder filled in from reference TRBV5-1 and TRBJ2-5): KAGVTQTPRYLIKTRGQQVTLSCSPISGHRSVSWYQQTPGQGLQFLFEYFSETQRNKGNFPGRFSGRQFSNSRSEMNVSTLELGDSALYLCASSLSDVGETQYFGPGTRLLVL.

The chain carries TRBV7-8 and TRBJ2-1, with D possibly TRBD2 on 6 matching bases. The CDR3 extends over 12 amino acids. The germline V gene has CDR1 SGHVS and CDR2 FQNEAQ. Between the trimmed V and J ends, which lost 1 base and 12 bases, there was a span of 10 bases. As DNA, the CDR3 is TGTGCCAGCAGCTTAGGAAGGGGAGGGCAGTTCTTC. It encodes CASSLGRGGQFF.

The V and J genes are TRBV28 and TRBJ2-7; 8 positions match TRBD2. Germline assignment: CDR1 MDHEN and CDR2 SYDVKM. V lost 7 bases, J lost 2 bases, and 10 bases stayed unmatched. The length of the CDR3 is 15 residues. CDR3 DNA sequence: TGTGCCAGCATTTCGGCTAGCGGGCGGCCCTACGAGCAGTACTTC. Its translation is CASISASGRPYEQYF.